A selection of T cell receptor beta chains follows, all from one sample in a study of identical twins. TCRdb reprocessed the 5' RACE reads via MiXCR and lists one record per CDR3 protein. Of some 440,000 distinct CDR3 sequences listed, roughly 24% are singletons. These data also featured in a second study, about T cells expressing NK-cell markers.

The specimen sequenced was CD4+ T cells sorted from blood. These receptors originate from a woman aged 18-29 years in good health. Each CDR3 is given with its conserved first and last residue. A D gene is named only where the DNA matches it firmly. The size entry is marked missing in some rows and otherwise reads once, few, many or a size class.

J gene | clone size | V gene | D gene | CDR3 DNA | CDR3 protein
TRBJ1-6 | few | TRBV5-1 | NA | TGCGCCAGCAGCTTGGCCGGGGCTATTTCACCCCTCCACTTT | CASSLAGAISPLHF
TRBJ1-2 | many | TRBV27 | NA | TGTGCCAGCAGTTTTTCGGGGAACTATGGCTACACCTTC | CASSFSGNYGYTF
TRBJ2-1 | NA | TRBV10-2 | NA | TGCGCCAGCAGTGTAATGAATTTATCCGATGAGCAGTTCTTC | CASSVMNLSDEQFF
TRBJ1-2 | NA | TRBV27 | TRBD1 | TGTGCCAGCAGTCCCCTCTCCCGACAGGGGCATGGCTACACCTTC | CASSPLSRQGHGYTF
TRBJ2-1 | few | TRBV12-3/TRBV12-4 | NA | TGTGCCAGCAGGTCCTTCGGGAGCTCCTACAATGAGCAGTTCTTC | CASRSFGSSYNEQFF
TRBJ1-2 | NA | TRBV30 | NA | TGTGCCTGGATAAGGGACGGTCCGTGGGATGGCTACACCTTC | CAWIRDGPWDGYTF
TRBJ2-1 | few | TRBV12-3/TRBV12-4 | NA | TGTGCCAGCAGTTTTGTAGCGCGAAATGAGCAGTTCTTC | CASSFVARNEQFF
TRBJ1-1 | NA | TRBV12-3/TRBV12-4 | NA | TGTGCCAGCAGCTGGGGGAAAAACACTGAAGCTTTCTTT | CASSWGKNTEAFF
TRBJ2-2 | few | TRBV10-3 | TRBD1 | TGTGCCATCAGCCCAGGCGCAGGGGGCAACACCGGGGAGCTGTTTTTT | CAISPGAGGNTGELFF
TRBJ2-3 | few | TRBV12-3/TRBV12-4 | TRBD1 | TGTGCCAGCACCCTAGGACAGGGAGTCACAGATACGCAGTATTTT | CASTLGQGVTDTQYF